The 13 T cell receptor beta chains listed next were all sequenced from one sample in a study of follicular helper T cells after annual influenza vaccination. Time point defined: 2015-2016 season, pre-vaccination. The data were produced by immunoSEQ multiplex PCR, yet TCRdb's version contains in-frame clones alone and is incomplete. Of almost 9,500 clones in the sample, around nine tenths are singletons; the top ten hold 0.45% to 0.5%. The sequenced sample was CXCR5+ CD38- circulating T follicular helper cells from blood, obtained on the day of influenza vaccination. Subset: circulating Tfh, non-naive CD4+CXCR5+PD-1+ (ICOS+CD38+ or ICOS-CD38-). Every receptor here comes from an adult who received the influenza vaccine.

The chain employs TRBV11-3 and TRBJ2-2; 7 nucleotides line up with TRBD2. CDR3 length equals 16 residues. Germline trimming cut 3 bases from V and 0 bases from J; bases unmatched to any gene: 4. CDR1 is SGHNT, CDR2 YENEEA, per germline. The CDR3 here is CASSLGGLTNTGELFF. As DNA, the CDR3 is TGTGCCAGCAGCTTGGGAGGGCTAACGAACACCGGGGAGCTGTTTTTT.

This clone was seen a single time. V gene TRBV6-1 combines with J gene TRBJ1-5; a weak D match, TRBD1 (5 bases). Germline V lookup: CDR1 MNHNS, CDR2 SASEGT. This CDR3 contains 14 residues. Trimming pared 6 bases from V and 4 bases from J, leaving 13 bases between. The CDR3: CASSAGTGNQPQHF. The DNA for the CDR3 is TGTGCCAGCAGCGCAGGGACGGGGAATCAGCCCCAGCATTTT.

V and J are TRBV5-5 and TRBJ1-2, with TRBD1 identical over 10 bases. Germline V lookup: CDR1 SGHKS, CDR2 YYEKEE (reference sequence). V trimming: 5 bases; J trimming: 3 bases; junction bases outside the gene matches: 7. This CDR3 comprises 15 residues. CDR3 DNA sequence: TGTGCCAGCAGGTTTAGACAGGGGGCGGACTATGGCTACACCTTC. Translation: CASRFRQGADYGYTF.

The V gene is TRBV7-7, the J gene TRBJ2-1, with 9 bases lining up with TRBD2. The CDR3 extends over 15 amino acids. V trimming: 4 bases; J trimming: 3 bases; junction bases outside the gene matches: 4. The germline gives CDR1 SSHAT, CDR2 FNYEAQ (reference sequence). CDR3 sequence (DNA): TGTGCCAGCAGCTCGGGACTAGCAGACTACAATGAGCAGTTCTTC. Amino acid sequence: CASSSGLADYNEQFF.

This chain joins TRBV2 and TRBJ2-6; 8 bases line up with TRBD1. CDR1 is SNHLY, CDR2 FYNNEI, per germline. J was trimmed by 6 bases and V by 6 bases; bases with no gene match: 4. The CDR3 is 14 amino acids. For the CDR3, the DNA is TGTGCCAGCAGCAGGGGGCGCGCGGCCAACGTCCTGACTTTC. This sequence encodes CASSRGRAANVLTF.

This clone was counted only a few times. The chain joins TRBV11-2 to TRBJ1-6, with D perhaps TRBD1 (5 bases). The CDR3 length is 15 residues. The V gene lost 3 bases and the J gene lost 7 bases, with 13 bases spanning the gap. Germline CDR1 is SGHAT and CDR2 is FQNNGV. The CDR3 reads CASSLGPAQNSPLHF. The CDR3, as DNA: TGTGCCAGCAGCTTGGGGCCCGCCCAGAATTCACCCCTCCACTTT. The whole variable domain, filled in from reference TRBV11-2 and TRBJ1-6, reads EAGVAQSPRYKIIEKRQSVAFWCNPISGHATLYWYQQILGQGPKLLIQFQNNGVVDDSQLPKDRFSAERLKGVDSTLKIQPAKLEDSAVYLCASSLGPAQNSPLHFGNGTRLTVT.

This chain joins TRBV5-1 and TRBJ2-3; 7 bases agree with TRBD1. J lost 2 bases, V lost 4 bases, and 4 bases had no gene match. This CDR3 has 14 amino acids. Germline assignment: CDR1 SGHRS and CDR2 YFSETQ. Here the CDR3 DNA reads TGCGCCAGCAGCATAGACAGGGACACAGATACGCAGTATTTT. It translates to CASSIDRDTDTQYF.

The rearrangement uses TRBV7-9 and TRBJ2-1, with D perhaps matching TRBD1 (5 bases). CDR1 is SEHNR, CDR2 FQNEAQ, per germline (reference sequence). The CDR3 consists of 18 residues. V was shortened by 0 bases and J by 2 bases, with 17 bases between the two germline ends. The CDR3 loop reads CASSLAPGHLLTYNEQFF. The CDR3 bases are TGTGCCAGCAGCTTAGCGCCAGGACACTTGCTTACCTACAATGAGCAGTTCTTC. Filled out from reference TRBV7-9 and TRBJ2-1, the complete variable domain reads DTGVSQNPRHKITKRGQNVTFRCDPISEHNRLYWYRQTLGQGPEFLTYFQNEAQLEKSRLLSDRFSAERPKGSFSTLEIQRTEQGDSAMYLCASSLAPGHLLTYNEQFFGPGTRLTVL.

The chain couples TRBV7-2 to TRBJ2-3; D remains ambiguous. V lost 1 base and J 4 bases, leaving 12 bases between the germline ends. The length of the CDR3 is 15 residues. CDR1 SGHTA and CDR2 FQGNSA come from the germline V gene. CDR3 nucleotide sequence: TGTGCCAGCAGCTTAGGGCAACCCCCCCCAGATACGCAGTATTTT. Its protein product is CASSLGQPPPDTQYF. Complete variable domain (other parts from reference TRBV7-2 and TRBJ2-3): GAGVSQSPSNKVTEKGKDVELRCDPISGHTALYWYRQSLGQGLEFLIYFQGNSAPDKSGLPSDRFSAERTGGSVSTLTIQRTQQEDSAVYLCASSLGQPPPDTQYFGPGTRLTVL.

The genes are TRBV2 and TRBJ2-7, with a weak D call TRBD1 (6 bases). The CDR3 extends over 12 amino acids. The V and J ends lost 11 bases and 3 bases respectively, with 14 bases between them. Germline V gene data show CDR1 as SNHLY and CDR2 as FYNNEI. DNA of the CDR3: TGTGCCGGCCTCCGGGACAACTACGAGCAGTACTTC. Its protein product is CAGLRDNYEQYF.

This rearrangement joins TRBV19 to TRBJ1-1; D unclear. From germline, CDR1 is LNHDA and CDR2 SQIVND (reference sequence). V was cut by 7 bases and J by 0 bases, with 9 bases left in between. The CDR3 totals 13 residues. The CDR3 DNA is TGTGCCAGTACTACCGGCTTGAACACTGAAGCTTTCTTT. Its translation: CASTTGLNTEAFF. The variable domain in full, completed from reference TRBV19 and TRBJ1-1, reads DGGITQSPKYLFRKEGQNVTLSCEQNLNHDAMYWYRQDPGQGLRLIYYSQIVNDFQKGDIAEGYSVSREKKESFPLTVTSAQKNPTAFYLCASTTGLNTEAFFGQGTRLTVV.

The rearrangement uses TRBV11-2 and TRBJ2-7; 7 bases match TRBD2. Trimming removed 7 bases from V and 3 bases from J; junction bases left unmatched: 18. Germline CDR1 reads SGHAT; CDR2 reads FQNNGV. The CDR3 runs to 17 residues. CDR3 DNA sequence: TGTGCCAGCACTATTAGACCGGGGCTAGCGGATATCTACGAGCAGTACTTC. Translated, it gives CASTIRPGLADIYEQYF. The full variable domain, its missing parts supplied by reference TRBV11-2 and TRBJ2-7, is EAGVAQSPRYKIIEKRQSVAFWCNPISGHATLYWYQQILGQGPKLLIQFQNNGVVDDSQLPKDRFSAERLKGVDSTLKIQPAKLEDSAVYLCASTIRPGLADIYEQYFGPGTRLTVT.

In DNA, the CDR3 is TGTGCCAGCACTTTCCAAGACAATGGCTACACCTTC. It codes for CASTFQDNGYTF. This chain uses TRBV28 with TRBJ1-2; D unresolved. The CDR3 covers 12 residues. Between the trimmed V and J ends, which lost 7 bases and 6 bases, there was a span of 12 bases. Germline V gene data show CDR1 as MDHEN and CDR2 as SYDVKM.